A selection of T cell receptor beta chains follows, all from one sample in a study of post-analysis software for immune sequencing data. Each CDR3 protein is one row after TCRdb ran MiXCR on the PCR reads. The sample has roughly 620,000 distinct CDR3 sequences; about 40% are singletons. Sequenced: blood. The receptors stem from a girl aged 10-17 years with multiple sclerosis. CDR3s include the opening cysteine and the closing phenylalanine or tryptophan. A D gene is named only where the DNA matches it firmly. Some rows have no size entry. The others give once, few or many, or a class for an expanded clone.

j_gene: TRBJ1-4; d_gene: TRBD1; v_gene: TRBV12-3/TRBV12-4; abundance: .; CDR3nt: TGTGCCAGCAGTCAGGGGGCCGATGAAAAACTGTTTTTT; CDR3aa: CASSQGADEKLFF
j_gene: TRBJ2-1; d_gene: .; v_gene: TRBV12-3/TRBV12-4; abundance: .; CDR3nt: TGTGCCAGCGCGACAGACTACAATGAGCAGTTATTC; CDR3aa: CASATDYNEQLF
j_gene: TRBJ2-7; d_gene: TRBD2; v_gene: TRBV5-1; abundance: few; CDR3nt: TGCGCCAGCAGTATACCCGGGAGGGACTCCTACGAGCAGTACTTC; CDR3aa: CASSIPGRDSYEQYF
j_gene: TRBJ2-3; d_gene: .; v_gene: TRBV29-1; abundance: few; CDR3nt: TGCAACGTTGAAGAAGGGGGGGCACGCACAGATACGCAGTATTTT; CDR3aa: CNVEEGGARTDTQYF
j_gene: TRBJ1-5; d_gene: .; v_gene: TRBV12-3/TRBV12-4; abundance: .; CDR3nt: TGTGCCAGCAGTTTTGGGGGGAATAGCAATCAGCCCCAGCATTTT; CDR3aa: CASSFGGNSNQPQHF
j_gene: TRBJ2-7; d_gene: .; v_gene: TRBV12-3/TRBV12-4; abundance: few; CDR3nt: TGTGCCAGCAGCGGGAGTCTGTACGAGCAGTACTTC; CDR3aa: CASSGSLYEQYF
j_gene: TRBJ1-1; d_gene: .; v_gene: TRBV7-2; abundance: once; CDR3nt: TGTGCCAGCAGCTTGAGGAAGGAAATGAACACTGAAGCTTTCTTT; CDR3aa: CASSLRKEMNTEAFF
j_gene: TRBJ2-3; d_gene: TRBD2; v_gene: TRBV7-2; abundance: .; CDR3nt: TGTGCCAGCAGCTTAGGACTAGCGGGGACATCCGCAGATACGCAGTATTTT; CDR3aa: CASSLGLAGTSADTQYF
j_gene: TRBJ2-1; d_gene: TRBD1; v_gene: TRBV3-1; abundance: few; CDR3nt: TGTGCCAGCAGCCGAGGAAACAGGGGAAACAATGAGCAGTTCTTC; CDR3aa: CASSRGNRGNNEQFF
j_gene: TRBJ2-5; d_gene: .; v_gene: TRBV4-1; abundance: few; CDR3nt: TGCGCCAGCAGCCAACGGGGGAACCAAGAGACCCAGTACTTC; CDR3aa: CASSQRGNQETQYF
j_gene: TRBJ2-5; d_gene: .; v_gene: TRBV11-2; abundance: .; CDR3nt: TGTGCCAGCAGCTTCGGAGGGGAACAGACCCAGTACTTC; CDR3aa: CASSFGGEQTQYF
j_gene: TRBJ1-3; d_gene: .; v_gene: TRBV12-3/TRBV12-4; abundance: .; CDR3nt: TGTGCCAGCAGTGGCCCAGGGGTCGGAAACACCATATATTTT; CDR3aa: CASSGPGVGNTIYF
j_gene: TRBJ2-7; d_gene: .; v_gene: TRBV7-2; abundance: few; CDR3nt: TGTGCCAGCAGCACCTACTCCTACGAGCAGTACTTC; CDR3aa: CASSTYSYEQYF
j_gene: TRBJ1-2; d_gene: .; v_gene: TRBV5-1; abundance: few; CDR3nt: TGCGCCAGCAGCTTGGAGCAGGGTCGGTATGGCTACACCTTC; CDR3aa: CASSLEQGRYGYTF
j_gene: TRBJ1-2; d_gene: .; v_gene: TRBV5-6; abundance: few; CDR3nt: TGTGCCAGCAGCTTCGGGACTCGGGACTATGGCTACACCTTC; CDR3aa: CASSFGTRDYGYTF
j_gene: TRBJ1-2; d_gene: TRBD1; v_gene: TRBV5-1; abundance: few; CDR3nt: TGCGCCAGCAGCTCGGCTCCGACAGGGGCTTCGTCAGGGTATGGCTACACCTTC; CDR3aa: CASSSAPTGASSGYGYTF
j_gene: TRBJ1-2; d_gene: .; v_gene: TRBV20-1; abundance: .; CDR3nt: TGCAGTGCTAGAGATCTTCAGACAGGTTCGTCCTATGGCTACACCTTC; CDR3aa: CSARDLQTGSSYGYTF
j_gene: TRBJ2-7; d_gene: .; v_gene: TRBV20-1; abundance: few; CDR3nt: TGCAGTGCTAGAGATATGCAGGCCTACGAGCAGTACTTC; CDR3aa: CSARDMQAYEQYF
j_gene: TRBJ2-5; d_gene: .; v_gene: TRBV20-1; abundance: .; CDR3nt: TGCAGTGCTAGAGATCGGAAGGGGCAAGAGACCCAGTACTTC; CDR3aa: CSARDRKGQETQYF
j_gene: TRBJ2-7; d_gene: .; v_gene: TRBV4-1; abundance: .; CDR3nt: TGCGCCAGCAGCCAGGATCGGACTTACTACGAGCAGTACTTC; CDR3aa: CASSQDRTYYEQYF
j_gene: TRBJ2-7; d_gene: TRBD2; v_gene: TRBV7-2; abundance: .; CDR3nt: TGTGCCAGCAGCTTAGTCACTAGCGGGGGGATCAACGAGCAGTACTTC; CDR3aa: CASSLVTSGGINEQYF
j_gene: TRBJ2-1; d_gene: TRBD2; v_gene: TRBV7-2; abundance: once; CDR3nt: TGTGCCAGCAGCTTAGTGGGGACTAGCGTTTTTTACAATGAGCAGTTCTTC; CDR3aa: CASSLVGTSVFYNEQFF
j_gene: TRBJ2-5; d_gene: .; v_gene: TRBV10-3; abundance: .; CDR3nt: TGTGCCATCAGTGGGTCCGGGACTTTGCAAGAGACCCAGTACTTC; CDR3aa: CAISGSGTLQETQYF
j_gene: TRBJ2-1; d_gene: TRBD2; v_gene: TRBV6-5; abundance: .; CDR3nt: TGTGCCTGCAGTCCGGTGGCGGGGGGCAGGAATGAGCAGTTCTTC; CDR3aa: CACSPVAGGRNEQFF
j_gene: TRBJ1-2; d_gene: .; v_gene: TRBV27; abundance: .; CDR3nt: TGTGCCAGCAGTTCACTCAGGGATGGCTACACCTTC; CDR3aa: CASSSLRDGYTF
j_gene: TRBJ1-1; d_gene: TRBD1; v_gene: TRBV14; abundance: .; CDR3nt: TGTGCCAGCAGCCGCCGACAGGGCACCTGGAACACTGAAGCTTTCTTT; CDR3aa: CASSRRQGTWNTEAFF
j_gene: TRBJ2-5; d_gene: .; v_gene: TRBV7-8; abundance: few; CDR3nt: TGTGCCAGCAACAAGGGCAGGGGAGAGACCCAGTACTTC; CDR3aa: CASNKGRGETQYF
j_gene: TRBJ1-5; d_gene: .; v_gene: TRBV27; abundance: .; CDR3nt: TGTGCCAGCAGTTTAGTGGGGTACAATCAGCCCCAGCATTTT; CDR3aa: CASSLVGYNQPQHF
j_gene: TRBJ2-7; d_gene: .; v_gene: TRBV5-1; abundance: .; CDR3nt: TGCGCCAGCAGCTGGAGAGAGACAGGCTCCTACGAGCAGTACTTC; CDR3aa: CASSWRETGSYEQYF
j_gene: TRBJ2-1; d_gene: .; v_gene: TRBV11-2; abundance: .; CDR3nt: TGTGCCAGCACCTCGTTGAGTAACTCCTACAATGAGCAGTTCTTC; CDR3aa: CASTSLSNSYNEQFF
j_gene: TRBJ2-5; d_gene: .; v_gene: TRBV20-1; abundance: .; CDR3nt: TGCAGTGCTAGAGATGGGCTACGTGGAGAGACCCAGTACTTC; CDR3aa: CSARDGLRGETQYF
j_gene: TRBJ2-4; d_gene: TRBD1; v_gene: TRBV24-1; abundance: few; CDR3nt: TGTGCCACCAGTGCCCGAACAGGGGGCGAGTCCAAAAACATTCAGTACTTC; CDR3aa: CATSARTGGESKNIQYF
j_gene: TRBJ1-1; d_gene: .; v_gene: TRBV7-9; abundance: few; CDR3nt: TGTGCCAGCAGCCCGGGGGGAGGCGCTGAAGCTTTCTTT; CDR3aa: CASSPGGGAEAFF
j_gene: TRBJ2-3; d_gene: .; v_gene: TRBV28; abundance: .; CDR3nt: TGTGCCAGCAGTAAACTTCTGAAGCGATCTAGCACAGATACGCAGTATTTT; CDR3aa: CASSKLLKRSSTDTQYF
j_gene: TRBJ2-7; d_gene: TRBD1; v_gene: TRBV5-1; abundance: few; CDR3nt: TGCGCCAGCACCTCACAGGGGGTGTCCTACGAGCAGTACTTC; CDR3aa: CASTSQGVSYEQYF
j_gene: TRBJ2-1; d_gene: TRBD2; v_gene: TRBV25-1; abundance: .; CDR3nt: TGTGCCAGCAGTGGCGGGACTAGCGGAGACTACAATGAGCAGTTCTTC; CDR3aa: CASSGGTSGDYNEQFF
j_gene: TRBJ2-7; d_gene: .; v_gene: TRBV10-3; abundance: few; CDR3nt: TGTGCCATCAGTGAGGTCAGGGACGAGCAGTACTTC; CDR3aa: CAISEVRDEQYF
j_gene: TRBJ1-1; d_gene: TRBD1; v_gene: TRBV6-1; abundance: .; CDR3nt: TGTGCCAGCAGTGAACACAAACAGGGGCGGACTGAAGCTTTCTTT; CDR3aa: CASSEHKQGRTEAFF
j_gene: TRBJ2-1; d_gene: TRBD2; v_gene: TRBV6-1; abundance: .; CDR3nt: TGTGCCAGCAGTGAATTGGGGGGGGACAATGAGCAGTTCTTC; CDR3aa: CASSELGGDNEQFF
j_gene: TRBJ2-1; d_gene: .; v_gene: TRBV12-3/TRBV12-4; abundance: .; CDR3nt: TGTGCCACCCGAGTCCCGGGATCGTTTAATGAGCAGTTCTTC; CDR3aa: CATRVPGSFNEQFF
j_gene: TRBJ1-2; d_gene: TRBD1; v_gene: TRBV4-1; abundance: many; CDR3nt: TGCGCCAGCAGCCAAGATCCCGGGACAGCCTCCTATGGCTACACCTTC; CDR3aa: CASSQDPGTASYGYTF
j_gene: TRBJ2-1; d_gene: TRBD1; v_gene: TRBV7-9; abundance: few; CDR3nt: TGTGCCAGCAGCCAACCGGGGACAGATGAGCAGTTCTTC; CDR3aa: CASSQPGTDEQFF
j_gene: TRBJ2-1; d_gene: TRBD2; v_gene: TRBV6-2/TRBV6-3; abundance: .; CDR3nt: TGTGCCGGAAGTCCGGGACTAGCAAGACCCTTCCATAACTACAATGAGCAGTTCTTC; CDR3aa: CAGSPGLARPFHNYNEQFF
j_gene: TRBJ2-5; d_gene: TRBD2; v_gene: TRBV5-1; abundance: .; CDR3nt: TGCGCCAGCAGCCAAAGGCGGACTAGCGGGAGTCAAGAGACCCAGTACTTC; CDR3aa: CASSQRRTSGSQETQYF
j_gene: TRBJ1-5; d_gene: TRBD1; v_gene: TRBV27; abundance: once; CDR3nt: TGTGCCAGGAATTTACACCGGGACAGCTACAATCAGCCCCAGCATTTT; CDR3aa: CARNLHRDSYNQPQHF
j_gene: TRBJ2-7; d_gene: TRBD1; v_gene: TRBV10-3; abundance: .; CDR3nt: TGTGCCATCGACTCGGGACAGGGGGCGGCCGAGCAGTACTTC; CDR3aa: CAIDSGQGAAEQYF
j_gene: TRBJ1-2; d_gene: TRBD1; v_gene: TRBV7-2; abundance: .; CDR3nt: TGTGCCACCCGAGGTCCTTCGGGACAGGTTAACGCAAACTATGGCTACACCTTC; CDR3aa: CATRGPSGQVNANYGYTF
j_gene: TRBJ1-2; d_gene: .; v_gene: TRBV12-3/TRBV12-4; abundance: .; CDR3nt: TGTGCCAGCAACCTTTCGGGAGGCTACACCTTC; CDR3aa: CASNLSGGYTF
j_gene: TRBJ2-7; d_gene: TRBD1; v_gene: TRBV5-1; abundance: .; CDR3nt: TGCGCCAGCAGCTGGAGACAGGGTCTGTTAGACGAGCAGTACTTC; CDR3aa: CASSWRQGLLDEQYF
j_gene: TRBJ2-7; d_gene: TRBD2; v_gene: TRBV5-1; abundance: .; CDR3nt: TGCGCCAGCAGCTTGGCCGAGTCGGGAGGGCCGAACTACGAGCAGTACTTC; CDR3aa: CASSLAESGGPNYEQYF
j_gene: TRBJ2-1; d_gene: .; v_gene: TRBV27; abundance: few; CDR3nt: TGTGCCAGCAGTTTAGGCCGGACACCCTACAATGAGCAGTTCTTC; CDR3aa: CASSLGRTPYNEQFF
j_gene: TRBJ2-1; d_gene: .; v_gene: TRBV5-5; abundance: few; CDR3nt: TGTGCCAGCAGGGCCCTCTCTGTCGAGCAGTTCTTC; CDR3aa: CASRALSVEQFF
j_gene: TRBJ2-1; d_gene: TRBD2; v_gene: TRBV2; abundance: .; CDR3nt: TGTGCCAGCAGAGGATCTAGCGGGGGAACCGGCCGGAGCTCCTACAATGAGCAGTTCTTC; CDR3aa: CASRGSSGGTGRSSYNEQFF
j_gene: TRBJ2-1; d_gene: .; v_gene: TRBV12-3/TRBV12-4; abundance: .; CDR3nt: TGTGCCAGCACCCGGGGACCGAATGAGCAGTTCTTC; CDR3aa: CASTRGPNEQFF
j_gene: TRBJ1-2; d_gene: .; v_gene: TRBV7-3; abundance: few; CDR3nt: TGTGCCAGCAGCTTTAACGGGGCATATGGCTACACCTTC; CDR3aa: CASSFNGAYGYTF
j_gene: TRBJ2-3; d_gene: .; v_gene: TRBV20-1; abundance: .; CDR3nt: TGCAGTGCTTACCCCCGGAGCGGAAGCACAGATACGCAGTATTTT; CDR3aa: CSAYPRSGSTDTQYF
j_gene: TRBJ2-5; d_gene: TRBD2; v_gene: TRBV6-1; abundance: .; CDR3nt: TGTGCCAGCAGTGAAGTCCGCCTAGCGGGGATGGAGACCCAGTACTTC; CDR3aa: CASSEVRLAGMETQYF
j_gene: TRBJ1-5; d_gene: .; v_gene: TRBV7-9; abundance: .; CDR3nt: TGTGCCAGCCAACTCAGGTCAGACCAGCCCCAGCATTTT; CDR3aa: CASQLRSDQPQHF
j_gene: TRBJ1-5; d_gene: TRBD1; v_gene: TRBV20-1; abundance: .; CDR3nt: TGCAGTGCCCGGGGACAGGATAGCAATCAGCCCCAGCATTTT; CDR3aa: CSARGQDSNQPQHF
j_gene: TRBJ2-7; d_gene: .; v_gene: TRBV7-2; abundance: once; CDR3nt: TGTGCCAGCAGTCACAACGGCTTTGTCGGCGAGCAGTACTTC; CDR3aa: CASSHNGFVGEQYF